Listed below are T cell receptor beta chains from one sample, sequenced in a study of blood T cells in healthy people across ages. TCRdb reprocessed the 5' RACE reads with MiXCR, giving one entry per CDR3 protein. The sample shows approximately 780,000 distinct CDR3 sequences, approximately 24% of them seen only once. The sample also formed part of further work on T cells of mothers and their children.

The sample consisted of blood. The origin of the receptors is a boy aged 5 to 17 in good health. CDR3s include the opening cysteine and the closing phenylalanine or tryptophan. Each record gives: J gene, clone size, D gene, V gene, CDR3 protein, CDR3 DNA. The D gene is left open where the match is weak. The listing skips clone size in some rows; elsewhere it reads once, few, many or a size class.

TRBJ2-5 | - | TRBD2 | TRBV29-1 | CSVTRLAGVGETQYF | TGCAGCGTGACCCGACTGGCGGGGGTTGGTGAGACCCAGTACTTC
TRBJ2-7 | few | - | TRBV4-2 | CASSADSQPYEQYF | TGTGCCAGCAGCGCAGACAGTCAGCCCTACGAGCAGTACTTC
TRBJ1-5 | - | - | TRBV20-1 | CSARDSTGDGNQPQHF | TGCAGTGCTAGAGACTCGACCGGGGATGGGAATCAGCCCCAGCATTTT
TRBJ2-5 | - | TRBD2 | TRBV19 | CASSVTSGGFETQYF | TGTGCCAGTAGTGTAACTAGCGGGGGGTTCGAGACCCAGTACTTC
TRBJ1-5 | few | - | TRBV28 | CASSLGANQPQHF | TGTGCCAGCAGTTTGGGGGCCAATCAGCCCCAGCATTTT
TRBJ1-4 | - | - | TRBV3-1 | CASSHRSWRTNEKLFF | TGTGCCAGCAGCCACAGGAGTTGGAGGACTAATGAAAAACTGTTTTTT
TRBJ1-5 | few | - | TRBV6-1 | CASSETRDQPQHF | TGTGCCAGCAGTGAAACTAGGGATCAGCCCCAGCATTTT
TRBJ2-7 | - | - | TRBV20-1 | CSATPGEYEQYF | TGCAGTGCTACGCCGGGGGAATACGAGCAGTACTTC
TRBJ2-5 | many | TRBD2 | TRBV27 | CASSPGLAGAETQYF | TGTGCCAGCAGCCCAGGACTAGCGGGGGCAGAGACCCAGTACTTC
TRBJ2-7 | - | - | TRBV5-5 | CASSWASGEQYF | TGTGCCAGCAGCTGGGCCTCAGGGGAGCAGTACTTC
TRBJ2-5 | - | - | TRBV20-1 | CSAEDRIQETQYF | TGCAGTGCTGAAGACAGGATCCAAGAGACCCAGTACTTC
TRBJ2-3 | few | - | TRBV6-1 | CASTVDLSTDTQYF | TGTGCCAGCACCGTGGACCTGAGCACAGATACGCAGTATTTT
TRBJ1-2 | - | - | TRBV12-3/TRBV12-4 | CASSFERAYGYTF | TGTGCCAGCAGTTTCGAAAGGGCTTATGGCTACACCTTC
TRBJ2-2 | - | TRBD1 | TRBV6-1 | CASSKEGAAGELFF | TGTGCCAGCAGCAAAGAGGGGGCGGCCGGGGAGCTGTTTTTT
TRBJ2-1 | - | - | TRBV9 | CASSPRLSYNEQFF | TGTGCCAGCAGCCCGCGACTTTCCTACAATGAGCAGTTCTTC
TRBJ1-1 | - | - | TRBV11-2 | CASSLVRQGAAFF | TGTGCCAGCAGCTTAGTGCGTCAGGGTGCAGCTTTCTTT
TRBJ1-4 | - | TRBD1 | TRBV28 | CASSQTGTAYEKLFF | TGTGCCAGCAGTCAAACCGGGACAGCTTACGAAAAACTGTTTTTT
TRBJ2-5 | many | - | TRBV3-1 | CASSQVETQYF | TGTGCCAGCAGCCAAGTTGAGACCCAGTACTTC
TRBJ1-1 | - | - | TRBV20-1 | CSAGGYGTEAFF | TGCAGTGCTGGAGGGTATGGCACCGAAGCTTTCTTT
TRBJ1-2 | - | - | TRBV5-1 | CASSLDSISIYGYTF | TGCGCCAGCAGCCTGGACAGCATTAGCATCTATGGCTACACCTTC
TRBJ2-5 | few | - | TRBV27 | CASSLSTGEGTQYF | TGTGCCAGCAGTTTATCGACAGGGGAGGGGACCCAGTACTTC
TRBJ2-1 | - | - | TRBV15 | CATSRDSTVNEQFF | TGTGCCACCAGCAGAGATAGCACAGTCAATGAGCAGTTCTTC
TRBJ2-1 | - | - | TRBV25-1 | CASSESGWEFF | TGTGCCAGCAGTGAATCCGGATGGGAGTTCTTC
TRBJ1-4 | - | - | TRBV28 | CASSFGRALTEKLFF | TGTGCCAGCAGTTTTGGAAGAGCCCTAACGGAAAAACTGTTTTTT
TRBJ1-2 | - | - | TRBV12-5 | CASGWKGGYGYTF | TGTGCTAGTGGTTGGAAGGGTGGCTATGGCTACACCTTC
TRBJ2-7 | - | TRBD1 | TRBV5-1 | CASRPPTGSSYEQYF | TGCGCCAGCAGGCCCCCGACAGGGAGCTCCTACGAGCAGTACTTC
TRBJ1-5 | - | - | TRBV29-1 | CSVVLSGTGNQPQHF | TGCAGCGTGGTTTTAAGTGGGACGGGCAATCAGCCCCAGCATTTT
TRBJ2-1 | few | - | TRBV20-1 | CSGVSTDYNEQFF | TGCAGTGGTGTCTCCACGGACTACAATGAGCAGTTCTTC
TRBJ1-5 | - | - | TRBV27 | CASRPGANNQPQHF | TGTGCCAGCAGGCCAGGGGCCAACAATCAGCCCCAGCATTTT
TRBJ1-1 | - | TRBD1 | TRBV6-1 | CASSGPDRVNTEAFF | TGTGCCAGCAGTGGGCCCGACAGGGTAAACACTGAAGCTTTCTTT
TRBJ2-5 | few | - | TRBV7-3 | CASSLMGQETQYF | TGTGCCAGCAGCTTAATGGGTCAAGAGACCCAGTACTTC
TRBJ2-4 | few | TRBD1 | TRBV6-5 | CADARGQAKNIQYF | TGTGCCGATGCGAGGGGGCAAGCCAAAAACATTCAGTACTTC
TRBJ2-7 | - | - | TRBV13 | CASSLGLIERLSSYEQYF | TGTGCCAGCAGCTTAGGCCTAATCGAGCGCCTAAGCTCCTACGAGCAGTACTTC
TRBJ1-6 | - | - | TRBV5-4 | CASSLHRVGVSPLHF | TGTGCCAGCAGCTTGCACAGGGTCGGTGTTTCACCCCTCCACTTT
TRBJ2-7 | few | TRBD1 | TRBV20-1 | CSTSGQGASYEQHF | TGCAGTACTTCCGGACAGGGGGCCTCCTACGAGCAGCACTTC
TRBJ1-6 | - | TRBD1 | TRBV6-5 | CASRRQGANNSPLHF | TGTGCCAGCAGACGACAGGGGGCGAATAATTCACCCCTCCACTTT
TRBJ2-1 | - | TRBD1 | TRBV5-6 | CASRMSGTGSSERYF | TGTGCCAGCAGGATGTCAGGGACAGGGAGTTCCGAGCGGTACTTC
TRBJ2-7 | - | TRBD2 | TRBV9 | CASSVLGEGDEQYF | TGTGCCAGCAGCGTATTGGGGGAGGGCGACGAGCAGTACTTC
TRBJ2-7 | once | - | TRBV20-1 | CNGRGDRDYEQYF | TGCAATGGGCGGGGGGACAGGGACTACGAGCAGTACTTC
TRBJ2-7 | few | - | TRBV12-3/TRBV12-4 | CASTRGQRYEQYF | TGTGCCAGCACCCGCGGACAACGCTACGAGCAGTACTTC
TRBJ2-5 | - | TRBD2 | TRBV5-6 | CASTPPGDYLQETQYF | TGTGCCAGCACTCCTCCGGGGGACTACCTCCAAGAGACCCAGTACTTC
TRBJ2-2 | - | - | TRBV24-1 | CATRGYTGELFF | TGTGCCACCAGAGGGTACACCGGGGAGCTGTTTTTT
TRBJ1-1 | - | TRBD1 | TRBV12-3/TRBV12-4 | CASSSVGYQGGKNTEAFF | TGTGCCAGCAGTTCTGTGGGGTATCAGGGGGGGAAGAACACTGAAGCTTTCTTT
TRBJ2-5 | few | - | TRBV2 | CASRWDRQEETQYF | TGTGCCAGCAGATGGGATAGACAGGAAGAGACCCAGTACTTC
TRBJ2-1 | - | TRBD2 | TRBV9 | CASSVGIAGEFTPRSYNEQFF | TGTGCCAGCAGCGTAGGGATAGCGGGGGAGTTTACACCCCGCTCCTACAATGAGCAGTTCTTC
TRBJ2-7 | once | TRBD1 | TRBV7-2 | CARLGTDDPYEQYF | TGTGCCAGACTAGGGACAGACGATCCCTACGAGCAGTACTTC
TRBJ1-1 | few | - | TRBV5-1 | CASSLVWRSERFF | TGCGCCAGCAGCTTGGTGTGGCGCTCTGAACGCTTCTTT
TRBJ2-5 | - | - | TRBV12-3/TRBV12-4 | CASRLRQETQYF | TGTGCCAGCAGGCTTCGCCAAGAGACCCAGTACTTC
TRBJ2-4 | - | - | TRBV20-1 | CSATPQGGPVDIQYF | TGCAGTGCTACTCCCCAGGGGGGGCCAGTGGACATTCAGTACTTC
TRBJ2-7 | - | TRBD2 | TRBV6-2/TRBV6-3 | CASSYELAGYEQYF | TGTGCCAGCAGTTACGAACTAGCGGGCTACGAGCAGTACTTC
TRBJ1-1 | - | - | TRBV27 | CASSFRSRPANTEAFF | TGTGCCAGCAGTTTTCGGAGCAGGCCGGCGAACACTGAAGCTTTCTTT
TRBJ1-1 | few | - | TRBV7-3 | CASSLSAANTEAFF | TGTGCCAGCAGCTTAAGCGCAGCGAACACTGAGGCTTTCTTT
TRBJ2-3 | - | - | TRBV6-1 | CASSRADLGTSTDTQYF | TGTGCCAGCTCCCGAGCGGACCTGGGAACTAGCACAGATACGCAGTATTTT
TRBJ2-2 | - | TRBD2 | TRBV5-1 | CANSSGLAGTGELFF | TGCGCCAACAGTTCAGGACTAGCGGGGACCGGGGAGCTGTTTTTT
TRBJ2-5 | few | - | TRBV7-2 | CASSGWGSQEAQYF | TGTGCCAGCAGCGGGTGGGGCTCCCAAGAGGCCCAGTACTTC
TRBJ2-5 | few | TRBD1 | TRBV6-5 | CASSSSRQGVGETQSF | TGTGCCAGCAGTTCGTCAAGACAGGGTGTTGGGGAGACCCAGTCCTTC
TRBJ2-7 | - | - | TRBV12-3/TRBV12-4 | CASSPHTTYEQYF | TGTGCCAGCAGTCCCCATACTACCTACGAGCAGTACTTC
TRBJ1-1 | - | TRBD1 | TRBV3-1 | CASSHRGLSTEAFF | TGTGCCAGCAGTCACAGGGGGCTGAGCACTGAAGCTTTCTTT